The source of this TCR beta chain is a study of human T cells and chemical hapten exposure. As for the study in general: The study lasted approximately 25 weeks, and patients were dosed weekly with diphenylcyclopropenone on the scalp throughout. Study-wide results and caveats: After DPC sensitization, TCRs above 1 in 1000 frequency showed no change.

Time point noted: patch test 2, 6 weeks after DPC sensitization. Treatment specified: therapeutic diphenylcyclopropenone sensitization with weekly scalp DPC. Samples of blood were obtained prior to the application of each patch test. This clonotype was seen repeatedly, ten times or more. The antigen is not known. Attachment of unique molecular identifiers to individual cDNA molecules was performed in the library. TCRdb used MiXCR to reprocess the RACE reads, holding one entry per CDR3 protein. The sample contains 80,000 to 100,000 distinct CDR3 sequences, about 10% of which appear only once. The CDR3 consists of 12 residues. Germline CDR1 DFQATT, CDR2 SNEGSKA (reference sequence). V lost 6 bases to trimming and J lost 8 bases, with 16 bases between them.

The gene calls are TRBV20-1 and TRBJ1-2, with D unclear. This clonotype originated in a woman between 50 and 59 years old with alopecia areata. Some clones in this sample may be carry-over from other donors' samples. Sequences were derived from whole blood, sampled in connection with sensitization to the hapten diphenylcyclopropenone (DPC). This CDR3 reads CSAGRGGDGYTF. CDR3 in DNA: TGCAGTGCCGGACGGGGTGGCGACGGCTACACCTTC.